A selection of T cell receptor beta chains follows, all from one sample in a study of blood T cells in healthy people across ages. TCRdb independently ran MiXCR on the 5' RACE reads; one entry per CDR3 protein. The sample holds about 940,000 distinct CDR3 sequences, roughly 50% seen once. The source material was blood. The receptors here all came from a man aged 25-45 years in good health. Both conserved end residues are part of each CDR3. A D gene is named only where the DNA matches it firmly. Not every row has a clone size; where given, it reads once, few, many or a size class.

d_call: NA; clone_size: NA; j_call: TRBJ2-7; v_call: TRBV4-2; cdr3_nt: TGTGCCAGCAGCCAAGATGGCCCAGACGAGCAGTACTTC; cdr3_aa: CASSQDGPDEQYF
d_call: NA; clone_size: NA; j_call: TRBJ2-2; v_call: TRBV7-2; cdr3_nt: TGTGCCAGCAGCCTCCCCAGGGCTTCGAACACCGGGGAGCTGTTTTTT; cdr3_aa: CASSLPRASNTGELFF
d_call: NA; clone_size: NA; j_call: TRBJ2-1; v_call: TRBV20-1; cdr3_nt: TGCAGTGCTAGAGCAGCGGGTTCCTACAATGAGCAGTTCTTC; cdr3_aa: CSARAAGSYNEQFF
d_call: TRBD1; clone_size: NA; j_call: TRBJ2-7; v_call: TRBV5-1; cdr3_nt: TGCGCCAGCAGCTCGGACACAGGGGGGAGCTCCTACGAGCAGTACTTC; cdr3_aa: CASSSDTGGSSYEQYF
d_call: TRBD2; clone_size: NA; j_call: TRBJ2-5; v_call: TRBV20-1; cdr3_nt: TGCAGTGCTAGGGGAGGACTAGCAGTGGAGACCCAGTACTTC; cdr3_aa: CSARGGLAVETQYF
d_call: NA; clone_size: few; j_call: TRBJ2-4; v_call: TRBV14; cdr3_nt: TGTGCCAGCAGCCTCGCGGGGGCGTCAAAGCAGTACTTC; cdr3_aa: CASSLAGASKQYF
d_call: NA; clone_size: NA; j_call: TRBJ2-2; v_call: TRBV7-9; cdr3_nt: TGTGCCAGCAGCGTGGATCTGACCGGGGAGCTGTTTTTT; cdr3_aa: CASSVDLTGELFF
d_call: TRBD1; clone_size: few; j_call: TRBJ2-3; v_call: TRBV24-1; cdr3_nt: TGTGCCACCAATGGACAGGGCACAGATACGCAGTATTTT; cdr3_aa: CATNGQGTDTQYF
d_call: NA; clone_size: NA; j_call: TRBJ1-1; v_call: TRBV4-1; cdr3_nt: TGCGCCAGCAGCCAAGATCCGGCGGGGAACACTGAAGCTTTCTTT; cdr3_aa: CASSQDPAGNTEAFF
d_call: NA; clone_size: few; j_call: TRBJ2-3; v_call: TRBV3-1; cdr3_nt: TGTGCCAGCAGCCCTTTACGGGCAATCACAGATACGCAGTATTTT; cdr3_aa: CASSPLRAITDTQYF
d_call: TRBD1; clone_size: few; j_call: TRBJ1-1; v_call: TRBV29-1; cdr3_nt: TGCAGCGTTTTTAGGGACAGGCAGTTCGACACTGAAGCTTTCTTT; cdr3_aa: CSVFRDRQFDTEAFF
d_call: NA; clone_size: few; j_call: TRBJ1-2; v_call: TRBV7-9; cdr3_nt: TGTGCCTCCTCCGGACGCTACACCTTC; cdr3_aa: CASSGRYTF
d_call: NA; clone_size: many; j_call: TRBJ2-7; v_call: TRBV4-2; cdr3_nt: TGTGCCAGCAGCGAAGGACAGAGCTCCTACGAGCAGTACTTC; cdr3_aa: CASSEGQSSYEQYF
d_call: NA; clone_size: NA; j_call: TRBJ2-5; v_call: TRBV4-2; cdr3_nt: TGTGCCAGCAGCCACCCGGATAAGGACGGAGAGACCCAGTACTTC; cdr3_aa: CASSHPDKDGETQYF
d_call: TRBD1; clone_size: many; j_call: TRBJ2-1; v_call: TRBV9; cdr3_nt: TGTGCCAGCAGCGAAGGACAGGGTTATTACAATGAGCAGTTCTTC; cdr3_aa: CASSEGQGYYNEQFF
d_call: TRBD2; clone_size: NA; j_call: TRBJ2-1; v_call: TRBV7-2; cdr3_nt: TGCGCCAGCATCCTACTAGCGGGGTACAATGAGCAGTTCTTC; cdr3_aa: CASILLAGYNEQFF
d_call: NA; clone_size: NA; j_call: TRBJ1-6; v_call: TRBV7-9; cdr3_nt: TGTGCCAGCAGTTCTGGGGGGGGAAAATCACCCCTCCACTTT; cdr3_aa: CASSSGGGKSPLHF
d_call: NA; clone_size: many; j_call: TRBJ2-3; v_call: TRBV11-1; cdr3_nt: TGTGCCAGCAGCTTTGGCGTTCCAGATACGCAGTATTTT; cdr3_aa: CASSFGVPDTQYF
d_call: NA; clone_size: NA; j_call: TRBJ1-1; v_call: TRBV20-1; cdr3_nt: TGCAGTGCTAGAGGGGGCTTGGGGGGGAACACTGAAGCTTTCTTT; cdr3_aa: CSARGGLGGNTEAFF
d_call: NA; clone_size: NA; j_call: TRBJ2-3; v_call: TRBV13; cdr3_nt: TGTGCCAGCATCAAAAGAACGGTCACAGATACGCAGTATTTT; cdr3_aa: CASIKRTVTDTQYF
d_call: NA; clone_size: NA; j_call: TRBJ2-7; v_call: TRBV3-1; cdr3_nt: TGTGCCAGCAGCAGGACAGATCTTCCCGAGCAGTACTTC; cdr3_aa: CASSRTDLPEQYF
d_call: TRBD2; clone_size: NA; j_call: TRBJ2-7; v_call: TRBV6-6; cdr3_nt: TGTGCCAGCAGTTGGCCCCCGGGACTAGCAGCCTACGAGCAGTACTTC; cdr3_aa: CASSWPPGLAAYEQYF
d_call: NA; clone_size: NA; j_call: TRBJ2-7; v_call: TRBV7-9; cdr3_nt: TGTGCCAGCAGCAAGGGACCGGGGAAAACCTCCTACGAGCAGTACTTC; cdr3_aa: CASSKGPGKTSYEQYF
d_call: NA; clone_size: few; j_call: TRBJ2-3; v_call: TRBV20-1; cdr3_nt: TGCAGTGCTAGAGATGATCTCGAGCGGGTTGACTCTAGCACAGATACGCAGTATTTT; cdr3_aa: CSARDDLERVDSSTDTQYF
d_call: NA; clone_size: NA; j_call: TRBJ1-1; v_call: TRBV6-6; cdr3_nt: TGTGCCAGCAGTAACGGGGGGCTTGAAGCTTTCTTT; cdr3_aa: CASSNGGLEAFF
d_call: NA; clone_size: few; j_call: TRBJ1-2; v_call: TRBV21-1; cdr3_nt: TGTGCCAGCAGCAAGGGACAGGGTGGCTACACCTTC; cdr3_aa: CASSKGQGGYTF
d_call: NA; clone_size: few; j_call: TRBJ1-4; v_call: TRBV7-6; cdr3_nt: TGTGCCAGCAGCTTAGAGGCCAGGGGTACTAATGAAAAACTGTTTTTT; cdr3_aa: CASSLEARGTNEKLFF
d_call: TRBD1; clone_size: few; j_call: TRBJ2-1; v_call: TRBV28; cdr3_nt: TGTGCCAGCAGTTTATGGGGGGGGACAGGGGACAATGAGCAGTTCTTC; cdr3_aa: CASSLWGGTGDNEQFF
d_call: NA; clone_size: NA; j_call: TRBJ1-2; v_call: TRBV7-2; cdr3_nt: TGTGCCAGCAGCGCCACACATACGGGAGGCTACACCTTC; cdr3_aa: CASSATHTGGYTF
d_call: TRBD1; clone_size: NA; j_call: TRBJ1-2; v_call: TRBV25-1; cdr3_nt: TGTGCCAGCAGTGAATTTGAGACAGGGGTTTTAAGGGGAACTACCCTCTATGGCTACACCTTC; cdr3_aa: CASSEFETGVLRGTTLYGYTF
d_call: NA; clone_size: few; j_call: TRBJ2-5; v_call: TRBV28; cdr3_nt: TGTGCCAGCAGCCCCGGTAGCGGAGAGACCCAGTACTTC; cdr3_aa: CASSPGSGETQYF
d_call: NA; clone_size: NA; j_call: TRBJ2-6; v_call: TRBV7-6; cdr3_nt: TGTGCCAGCAGCCTAGGAGGGGGTGGAGGGTCTGGGGCCAACGTCCTGACTTTC; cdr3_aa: CASSLGGGGGSGANVLTF
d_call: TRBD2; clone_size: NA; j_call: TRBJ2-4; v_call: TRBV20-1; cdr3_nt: TGCAGTGCTTCCTATAGTCAAGCGGGAGGGGGGAAAGCCAGAAACATTCAGTACTTC; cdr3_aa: CSASYSQAGGGKARNIQYF
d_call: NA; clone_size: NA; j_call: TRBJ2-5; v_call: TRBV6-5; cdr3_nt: TGTGCCAGCAGCTATCGCCACGGGGAGACCCAGTACTTC; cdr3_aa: CASSYRHGETQYF
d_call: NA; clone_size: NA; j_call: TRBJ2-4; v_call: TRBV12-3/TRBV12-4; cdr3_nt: TGTGCCAGCAGTCTCCCTACGGCGGATGAGCAGTACTTC; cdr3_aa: CASSLPTADEQYF
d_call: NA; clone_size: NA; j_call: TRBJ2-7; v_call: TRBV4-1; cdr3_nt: TGCGCCAGCAGCCCCCAGCGGGTAACCTACGAGCAGTACTTC; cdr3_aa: CASSPQRVTYEQYF
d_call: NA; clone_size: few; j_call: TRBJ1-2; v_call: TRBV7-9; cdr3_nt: TGTGCCAGCAGCTCGGGGTGGGGTAGAGACTATGGCTACACCTTC; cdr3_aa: CASSSGWGRDYGYTF
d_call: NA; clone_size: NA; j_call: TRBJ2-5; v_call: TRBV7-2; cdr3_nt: TGTGCCAGCAGCTTAGAGGTGAACACGCCAGGCGAGACCCAGTACTTC; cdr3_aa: CASSLEVNTPGETQYF
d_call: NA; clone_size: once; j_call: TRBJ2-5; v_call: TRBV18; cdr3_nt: TGTGCCAGCTCAGCTAGCATGCAAGAGACCCAGTACTTC; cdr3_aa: CASSASMQETQYF
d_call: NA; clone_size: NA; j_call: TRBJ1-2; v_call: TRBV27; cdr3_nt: TGTGCCAGCAGTCTGCAGGGTCACTATGGCTACACCTTC; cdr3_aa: CASSLQGHYGYTF
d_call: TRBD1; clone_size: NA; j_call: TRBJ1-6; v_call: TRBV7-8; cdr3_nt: TGTGCCAGCAGCTTCGACAGGGCTAATTCACCCCTCCACTTT; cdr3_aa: CASSFDRANSPLHF
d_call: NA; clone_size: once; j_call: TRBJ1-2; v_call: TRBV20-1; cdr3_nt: TGCAGTGCCTCCAATAACTATGGCTACACCTTC; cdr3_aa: CSASNNYGYTF
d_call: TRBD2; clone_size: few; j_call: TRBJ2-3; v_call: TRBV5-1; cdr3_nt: TGCGCCAGCAGCTTGGCCTCTAGCGGGGGGGGATCAGGAGCGCAGTATTTT; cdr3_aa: CASSLASSGGGSGAQYF
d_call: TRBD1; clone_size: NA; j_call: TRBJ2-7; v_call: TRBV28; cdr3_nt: TGTGCCAGCAGTTACAGGGGGCGAGTGTCGGAGCAGTACTTC; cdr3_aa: CASSYRGRVSEQYF